Shown below are 9 T cell receptor beta chains from a single sample sequenced in a study of brain metastases from non-small cell lung cancer. Here immunoSEQ multiplex PCR was the method, and the copy in TCRdb shows in-frame clones only, minus some. The repertoire consists of 3,000 to 4,000 clones, with 95% to 96% occurring once and the leading ten covering under 2%. The sample was tumor-adjacent normal tissue. The receptors stem from a donor over 35 with non-small cell lung cancer.

J is TRBJ2-1 and V is TRBV15, with D unclear. Trimming removed 0 bases from V and 8 bases from J, with 8 bases in between. From germline, CDR1 is LNHNV and CDR2 YYDKDF (reference sequence). CDR3 length: 13 residues. CDR3 DNA: TGTGCCACCAGCAGAGACAAGGCCTATGAGCAGTTCTTC. It encodes CATSRDKAYEQFF.

This clone appeared once. V usage is TRBV7-3 and J usage is TRBJ2-7; TRBD1 matches 7 bases. CDR1 and CDR2 (germline): SGHTA, FQGTGA. Losses at the gene ends were 5 bases for V and 5 bases for J; bases not matched to a gene: 9. The CDR3 runs 14 residues. CDR3 in amino acids: CASSREGAQDEQYF. CDR3 DNA: TGTGCCAGCAGCCGCGAGGGGGCCCAGGACGAGCAGTACTTC.

The chain links TRBV4-3 to TRBJ2-7; no clear D gene. Per germline, CDR1 LGHNA and CDR2 YSLEER. This CDR3 comprises 15 residues. Trimming took off 1 base at V and 2 bases at J, with 12 bases between the two ends. Here the CDR3 DNA reads TGCGCCAGCAGCCAAGGTGACGGGTCCACCTACGAGCAGTACTTC. Protein sequence: CASSQGDGSTYEQYF.

The chain employs TRBV5-6 and TRBJ1-2; TRBD1 agrees at 10 bases. CDR1 SGHDT and CDR2 YYEEEE come from the germline V gene. The J segment lost 0 bases and the V segment lost 2 bases, leaving 1 base of the junction unmatched. This CDR3 contains 15 residues. The CDR3 sequence: CASSFGQGANYGYTF. The DNA of the CDR3 is TGTGCCAGCAGCTTCGGACAGGGGGCTAACTATGGCTACACCTTC.

The rearrangement links TRBV2 to TRBJ2-5, with unresolved D. Trimming shortened V by 7 bases and J by 0 bases, and 9 bases separated the two germline ends. CDR1 SNHLY and CDR2 FYNNEI come from the germline V gene. The CDR3 extends over 13 amino acids. The CDR3 reads CASNREDQETQYF. The DNA for the CDR3 is TGTGCCAGCAACCGAGAGGACCAAGAGACCCAGTACTTC.

As DNA, the CDR3 is TGTGCCAGCAGTCGACTCGAGACAGCCTCCTACGAGCAGTACTTC. Amino acids: CASSRLETASYEQYF. The chain recombines TRBV3-1 (or the pseudogene TRBV3-2) with TRBJ2-7, with a tentative D call TRBD1 (5 bases). The CDR3 contains 15 residues. Trimming removed 6 bases at V and 0 bases at J, with 15 bases between. The V gene's germline CDR1 is LGHDT and CDR2 YNNKEL (reference sequence).

This chain's CDR3 is CASSQGRAPAEEKLFF. The CDR3 DNA reads TGCGCCAGCAGCCAAGGCCGGGCCCCCGCAGAGGAAAAACTGTTTTTT. The rearrangement uses TRBV4-1 and TRBJ1-4; no firm D call. This CDR3 has 16 amino acids. Germline loops: CDR1 MGHRA, CDR2 YSYEKL. Trimming shortened V by 1 base and J by 8 bases, and 17 bases separated the two germline ends.

V and J are TRBV5-1 and TRBJ2-5, with D tentatively TRBD2 (6 bases). The length of the CDR3 is 13 residues. V was clipped by 5 bases and J by 1 base, with 9 bases between them. Germline V gene lookup returns CDR1 SGHRS and CDR2 YFSETQ. This CDR3 reads CASSWRGQETQYF. CDR3 coding DNA: TGCGCCAGCAGTTGGCGGGGCCAAGAGACCCAGTACTTC.

The chain has TRBV4-1 and TRBJ2-1, with D hard to call. The V end was cut by 4 bases, the J end by 8 bases, with 15 bases between. The CDR3 spans 14 residues. Germline V gene sequence: CDR1 MGHRA, CDR2 YSYEKL. Here the CDR3 DNA reads TGCGCCAGCAGCCGCGTGCCGGCCGCCGATGAGCAGTTCTTC. This sequence encodes CASSRVPAADEQFF.